This paragraph covers one T cell receptor beta chain sequence. This entry belongs to a study of high-grade serous ovarian cancer treatment subgroups. Study-level background: Mean per sample: around 14,000 reads, some 8,100 unique TCR beta rearrangements.

V lost 5 bases, J lost 3 bases, and 14 bases stayed unmatched. The germline V gene has CDR1 PRHDT and CDR2 FYEKMQ (reference sequence). CDR3 length: 17 residues. Some clones are missing from TCRdb's copy, which holds only in-frame ones; the method was immunoSEQ multiplex PCR. The sample has just over 35,000 clones, about four fifths seen once. Tumor samples were taken before definitive surgery or chemotherapy. This clonotype was obtained from a human donor with high-grade serous ovarian cancer. Sequenced: tumor tissue. The genes are TRBV13 and TRBJ1-1; TRBD1 matches at 8 bases. The CDR3 DNA sequence: TGTGCCAGCAGCCCACATCCACAGGGGGTTTGGGACACTGAAGCTTTCTTT. Translation: CASSPHPQGVWDTEAFF.